This is a list of T cell receptor beta chains from one sample in a study of response to subunit inactivated influenza vaccine. TCRdb used MiXCR to reprocess the RT-PCR reads, holding one entry per CDR3 protein. The profile shows about 700,000 distinct CDR3 sequences, approximately 15% of them singletons. The sample in question was PBMCs from blood, obtained around 14 days before vaccination. The receptors stem from a man over 45 who received an inactivated influenza vaccine. Both conserved end residues are part of each CDR3. A D gene is named only where the DNA matches it firmly. Not every row has a clone size; where given, it reads once, few, many or a size class.

clone_size,v_call,d_call,j_call,cdr3_nt,cdr3_aa
once,TRBV5-1,TRBD2,TRBJ2-1,TGCGCCAGCAGCTCGCTGAACACAGGACTAGCCGCCGATGAGCAGTTCTTC,CASSSLNTGLAADEQFF
-,TRBV28,-,TRBJ2-5,TGTGCCAGCAGTACTGAATTTAGGGGGATAGAGACCCAGTACTTC,CASSTEFRGIETQYF
-,TRBV2,-,TRBJ2-7,TGTGCCAGCAAGGTCTCCTACGAGCAGTACTTC,CASKVSYEQYF
few,TRBV20-1,-,TRBJ2-2,TGCAGTGCTAGAAGGTGGCAGGGTGGTAACACCGGGGAGCTGTTTTTT,CSARRWQGGNTGELFF
few,TRBV30,TRBD2,TRBJ2-5,TGTGCCTGGAGTGTGAGCGGGGGGGCGGAGACCCAGTACTTC,CAWSVSGGAETQYF
few,TRBV9,-,TRBJ2-2,TGTGCCAGCAGCGTAGACGGCAGGGGCTCCGGGGAGCTGTTTTTT,CASSVDGRGSGELFF
few,TRBV12-3/TRBV12-4,TRBD2,TRBJ2-3,TGTGCCAGCAGTTTATTACGACTAGCGGGGCGGGCAGATACGCAGTATTTT,CASSLLRLAGRADTQYF
-,TRBV7-9,-,TRBJ1-1,TGTGCCAGCAGCTTAGCTGGCAGTAAAACTGAAGCTTTCTTT,CASSLAGSKTEAFF
few,TRBV18,-,TRBJ1-5,TGTGCCAGCTCAGCACAGTTAAATCAGCCCCAGCATTTT,CASSAQLNQPQHF
-,TRBV25-1,TRBD2,TRBJ2-1,TGTGCCAGCAGGGGACTACTAGCGGGGGACTACAATGAGCAGTTCTTC,CASRGLLAGDYNEQFF
-,TRBV20-1,TRBD1,TRBJ1-5,TGCAGTGCTAGAGACCCAGGGGGTGAGAATCAGCCCCAGCATTTT,CSARDPGGENQPQHF
few,TRBV5-1,TRBD1,TRBJ1-1,TGCGCCAGCAGCTTGGTTTCAGGGGGCTACACTGAAGCTTTCTTT,CASSLVSGGYTEAFF
few,TRBV5-1,-,TRBJ1-4,TGCGCCAGCAGCTTGGTGGAAAAACTGTTTTTT,CASSLVEKLFF
few,TRBV21-1,-,TRBJ2-7,TGTGCCAGCAGCGCAGGACTAGCGGGAAAATACGAGCAGTACTTC,CASSAGLAGKYEQYF
-,TRBV18,TRBD1,TRBJ2-2,TGTGCCAGCTCACCCCCCAACTCCAGGACAGGGATCGACACCGGGGAGCTGTTTTTT,CASSPPNSRTGIDTGELFF
-,TRBV6-1,-,TRBJ1-6,TGTGCCAGCTCCCTGTGGGTTAATTCACCCCTCCACTTT,CASSLWVNSPLHF
-,TRBV20-1,TRBD1,TRBJ2-7,TGCAGTGCTAGGAACACAGGGGGCTTTATAGGCGAGCAGTACTTC,CSARNTGGFIGEQYF
few,TRBV4-3,-,TRBJ1-1,TGCGCCAGCAGCCCGAGCCGACGGACTGAAGCTTTCTTT,CASSPSRRTEAFF
-,TRBV27,-,TRBJ2-3,TGTGCCAGCAGGTTAGGGCGGTCCACAGATACGCAGTATTTT,CASRLGRSTDTQYF
few,TRBV6-1,-,TRBJ2-3,TGTGCCAGCAGGCAAGCCGGACTATCAAGCACAGATACGCAGTATTTT,CASRQAGLSSTDTQYF
-,TRBV5-6,TRBD1,TRBJ2-7,TGTGCCAGCAGCCCGTCCTCGGGACAGGCTTTCTTC,CASSPSSGQAFF
-,TRBV7-3,TRBD2,TRBJ2-5,TGTGCCAGCAGCCCGACTAGCAGCACCCAAGAGACCCAGTACTTC,CASSPTSSTQETQYF
-,TRBV27,-,TRBJ2-7,TGTGCCAGCAGCAGAAGGACAGAAACCTACGAGCAGTACTTC,CASSRRTETYEQYF
-,TRBV5-1,TRBD1,TRBJ1-1,TGCGCCAGCAGCTTGTTAGGACAGGGGGCCTCTGAAGCTTTCTTT,CASSLLGQGASEAFF
-,TRBV20-1,TRBD1,TRBJ1-2,TGCAGTGCTAGGTCATGGACAGGGGAGGGCTACACCTTC,CSARSWTGEGYTF
few,TRBV6-1,-,TRBJ2-4,TGTGCCAGCAATACTGTCCGGGACGGTGGGGCCAAAAACATTCAGTACTTC,CASNTVRDGGAKNIQYF
-,TRBV7-9,-,TRBJ2-5,TGTGCCAGCAGCTTCTCTTCCCAGACAGCCCCGCTGGAGACCCAGTACTTC,CASSFSSQTAPLETQYF
-,TRBV20-1,TRBD1,TRBJ2-7,TGCAGTGCTTCATCATTGACAGGGGGCCTCTACGAGCAGTACTTC,CSASSLTGGLYEQYF
-,TRBV3-1,TRBD2,TRBJ2-1,TGTGCCTCCAGCCAGGGACTAGCGGGAGTGGCTGAGCAGTTCTTC,CASSQGLAGVAEQFF
few,TRBV9,-,TRBJ1-1,TGTGCCAGCAGCGCATCAAGGGGTGCCACTGAAGCTTTCTTT,CASSASRGATEAFF
-,TRBV4-3,-,TRBJ2-7,TGCGCCAGCAGCCAAGATCGGACTTACGGTTTTTACGAGCAGTACTTC,CASSQDRTYGFYEQYF
few,TRBV7-9,TRBD2,TRBJ2-7,TGTGCCAGCACCATTAGGCGGGAGTTTGGGCAGTACTTC,CASTIRREFGQYF
many,TRBV5-1,-,TRBJ2-7,TGCGCCAGCAGCTTGGATCCCGGGGCCACCTACGAGCAGTACTTC,CASSLDPGATYEQYF
few,TRBV27,-,TRBJ2-7,TGTGCCAGCAGTTGGCGGATTCCCTACTACGAGCAGTACTTC,CASSWRIPYYEQYF
few,TRBV30,-,TRBJ2-1,TGTGCCTGGGATCGACCGCCGGGCTACAATGAGCAGTTCTTC,CAWDRPPGYNEQFF
few,TRBV28,TRBD1,TRBJ2-7,TGTGCCAGCAGTTTGGGACAGCTTAACTACGAGCAGTACTTC,CASSLGQLNYEQYF
few,TRBV15,-,TRBJ2-3,TGTGCCACCGCCCGGCGCCCCACAGATACGCAGTATTTT,CATARRPTDTQYF